This T cell receptor (beta chain) was retrieved from a study of beta chain features in type 1 diabetes. Findings and limits, study-wide: HLA effects on TCRB rearrangement stayed unresolved here.

Sequenced material consisted of expressed TCRB transcripts (all of the isolated RNA was reverse transcribed). Repertoires were generated with immunoSEQ multiplex PCR, while TCRdb's copy carries only in-frame clones and drops some. The table has 300,000 to 400,000 clones, approximately 11% seen once. Of note for this clone: As yet, its antigen is unknown.

Each population that was sorted was more than 95% pure. The sample comprised naive CD4+ T cells from blood. The clonotype comes from a woman in her twenties or thirties in good health.

DNA for the CDR3: TGTGCCAGCAGCCAAGCGACAGAACTCTATGGCTACACCTTC. As protein: CASSQATELYGYTF. The chain is built from TRBV5-4 and TRBJ1-2; D might be TRBD1 (5 bases). Germline V gene data show CDR1 as SGHNT and CDR2 as YYREEE (reference sequence). CDR3 size: 14 residues. V was shortened by 4 bases and J by 4 bases, with 14 bases between the two germline ends.